This entry lists 2 T cell receptor beta chains sequenced from one sample in a study of T cells expressing NK-cell markers. TCRdb reprocessed the 5' RACE reads and reports one entry per CDR3 protein, with no DNA. The listing contains 440,000 or so distinct CDR3 sequences. Sequencing input: blood T cells: a sorted CD56 or NKG2C T cell subset, CD4+ or CD8+ T cells, or bulk PBMC T cells (not recorded which). The origin of the receptors is a woman aged 18-69 years in good health.

This chain joins TRBV5-1 and TRBJ2-5; TCRdb's D call, TRBD1, is unchecked because there is no DNA. The CDR3 consists of 13 residues. CDR1 SGHRS and CDR2 YFSETQ come from the germline V gene. The CDR3 reads CASSLQGAETQYF.

The chain combines TRBV7-9 with TRBJ2-3; checking the TCRdb D call of TRBD2 is not possible without DNA. The germline gives CDR1 SEHNR, CDR2 FQNEAQ (reference sequence). The CDR3 sequence is 15 residues long. The CDR3 loop is CASSRSGGTTDTQYF.